This T cell receptor beta chain was found in a study of response to subunit inactivated influenza vaccine. Findings and caveats of the study: Authors suggested that a seasonal influenza vaccination recruits few new T cells each time.

TCRdb used MiXCR to reprocess the RT-PCR reads, holding one entry per CDR3 protein. The sample holds 550,000 to 600,000 distinct CDR3 sequences, roughly 12% seen once. This clonotype was detected only a few times. Antigen specificity is unknown. CDR3 size: 15 residues. J gave up 0 bases and V 7 bases, and 9 bases lay outside the gene matches. The J gene is TRBJ2-7, the V gene TRBV12-3 or TRBV12-4; 7 bases align to TRBD1. The sequencing used PBMCs from blood, collected on the day of vaccination. The clonotype comes from a man aged 50 to 60 who received an inactivated influenza vaccine. The CDR3 loop reads CASKEGQTSSYEQYF. Here the CDR3 DNA reads TGTGCCAGCAAAGAGGGACAGACCAGCTCCTACGAGCAGTACTTC.